This T cell receptor (beta chain) was profiled in a study of blood T cell repertoires in COVID-19. Overall study context: The cDNA or gDNA used as material had been derived from T cells, B-cell-depleted T cells, or PBMCs.

In the original workflow: Reference gene primer amplification yielded estimated nucleated cell counts. Profiled with immunoSEQ multiplex PCR; TCRdb holds only in-frame clones, not every one. D and trimming were read from the DNA, whereas the V and J calls and clone size are those reported in that table. The sample yields 350,000 to 450,000 clones, 86% seen once. To note about this clone: In the same sample, other DNA sequences code for this CDR3.

CDR1 and CDR2 from the germline V gene are SGDLS and YYNGEE. V lost 0 bases and J lost 4; bases outside the gene matches: 3. CDR3 size: 15 residues. The material sequenced was peripheral blood. The chain carries TRBV9 and TRBJ2-1; 8 nucleotides line up with TRBD2. This clonotype was sampled from a woman aged 55-69 years with COVID-19, enrolled during active disease. DNA for the CDR3: TGTGCCAGCAGCGTAGGTGGCGGGGGGTACAATGAGCAGTTCTTC. This sequence encodes CASSVGGGGYNEQFF.